The sample holds one count of the clone carrying this TCR beta chain. This specimen comes from a study of blood T cell repertoires in COVID-19. Across the whole study: The samples span acute and convalescent COVID-19 from the United States, Italy and Spain. From T cells, B-cell-depleted T cells, or PBMCs came the material, which was cDNA or gDNA.

Germline V gene sequence: CDR1 MNHNS, CDR2 SASEGT. CDR3 length: 15 residues. Between the trimmed V and J ends, which lost 1 base and 4 bases, there was a span of 13 bases. In the source study's methods: Reference gene primer amplification gave nucleated cell count estimates. Method: immunoSEQ multiplex PCR; TCRdb's copy keeps in-frame clones and lacks some. V, J and clone size are taken as reported in that table, and D and trimming were inferred from the DNA itself. This sample has 120,000 or so clones, with approximately 77% found just once. This sequence originates from a human donor in a cohort sampled during active COVID-19. Sequencing was performed on peripheral blood. J is TRBJ1-2 and V is TRBV6-1, with unresolved D. DNA of the CDR3: TGTGCCAGCAGTGAAGTCCTCTCAGCGACCTATGGCTACACCTTC. It encodes CASSEVLSATYGYTF.